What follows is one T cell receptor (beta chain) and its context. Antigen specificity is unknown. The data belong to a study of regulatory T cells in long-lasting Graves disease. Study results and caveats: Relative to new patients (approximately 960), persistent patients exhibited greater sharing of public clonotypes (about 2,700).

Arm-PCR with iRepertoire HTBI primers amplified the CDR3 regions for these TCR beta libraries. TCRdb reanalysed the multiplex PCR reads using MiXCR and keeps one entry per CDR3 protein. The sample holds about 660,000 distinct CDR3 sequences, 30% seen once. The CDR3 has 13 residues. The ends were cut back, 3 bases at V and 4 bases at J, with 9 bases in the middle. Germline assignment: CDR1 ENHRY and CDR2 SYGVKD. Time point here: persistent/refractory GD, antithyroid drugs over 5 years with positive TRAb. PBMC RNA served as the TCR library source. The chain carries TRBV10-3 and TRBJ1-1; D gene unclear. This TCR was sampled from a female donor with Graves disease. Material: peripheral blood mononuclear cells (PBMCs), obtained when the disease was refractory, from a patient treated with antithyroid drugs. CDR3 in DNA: TGTGCCATCAGTGATGGGCAGATCACTGAAGCTTTCTTT. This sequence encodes CAISDGQITEAFF.